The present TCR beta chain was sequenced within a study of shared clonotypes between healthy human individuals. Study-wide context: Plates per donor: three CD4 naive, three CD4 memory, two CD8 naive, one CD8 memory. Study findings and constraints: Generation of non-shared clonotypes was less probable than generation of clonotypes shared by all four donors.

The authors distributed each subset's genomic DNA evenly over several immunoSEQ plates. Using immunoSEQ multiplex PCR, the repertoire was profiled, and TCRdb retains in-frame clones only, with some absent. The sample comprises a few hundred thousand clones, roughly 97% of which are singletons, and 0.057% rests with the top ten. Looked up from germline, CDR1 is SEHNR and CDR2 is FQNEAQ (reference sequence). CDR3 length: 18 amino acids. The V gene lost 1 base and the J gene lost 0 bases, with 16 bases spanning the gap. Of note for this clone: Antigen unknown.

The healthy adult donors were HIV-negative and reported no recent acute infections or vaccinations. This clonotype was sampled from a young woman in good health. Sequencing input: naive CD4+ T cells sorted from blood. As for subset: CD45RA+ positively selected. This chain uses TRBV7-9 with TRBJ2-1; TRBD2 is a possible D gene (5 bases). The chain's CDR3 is CASSLVATHPRSYNEQFF. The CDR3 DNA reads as TGTGCCAGCAGCTTAGTAGCGACGCACCCCCGCTCCTACAATGAGCAGTTCTTC.